This T cell receptor (beta chain) was retrieved from a study of T cell responses to AZD1222 COVID-19 vaccine listed by TCRdb under 2021. Regarding the study in general: AZD1222 recipients with second doses at about 4 weeks or about 12 weeks were pooled, because spike-specific TCR depth and breadth did not differ between schedules. TCR sequencing covered approximately 230 trial participants: 207 given two doses of AZD1222 and 26 given two doses of MenACWY control vaccine. Trial participants were enrolled into age subgroups of 18-55, 56-69 and 70-plus years, which contained around 140, 26 and 57 TCR-sequenced participants, respectively.

The label giving this sample's time point can be read as: baseline before first vaccination. Vaccinee samples were obtained from the UK trials COV001 and COV002, which included a single-blind randomized controlled phase 2/3 trial of AZD1222 (ChAdOx1 nCoV-19) in healthy adults. For TCRbeta chain sequencing, PBMC samples were collected from trial participants at day 0 and at day 28 after the second dose. On the study overall, not on this receptor specifically: Most participants were white British and females outnumbered males, and the authors suggested that clonal diversity may have been underestimated. Reportedly, almost half of the unique spike-specific TCRs recognized epitopes lying outside the regions that are mutated in the B.1.351 and B.1.1.7 variants. Conclusions about previously exposed vaccinees are limited because only six or seven AZD1222 recipients were SARS-CoV-2 seropositive at baseline. The 56-69-year group was small, and its depth increase did not reach significance, likely because of low power. The whole spike protein was spanned by vaccine-associated CD4 TCRs, and dominant responses were seen in regions 160-218 and 743-854. After two AZD1222 doses, spike-specific TCR breadth and depth were significantly higher than at day 0 and than in MenACWY recipients. Because no day 14 peak-response samples were available, the repertoires could be characterized only after the peak T cell response.

The CDR3 measures 15 amino acids from cysteine to phenylalanine. Only CDR3 DNA is held: 45 bases, read in frame from base 1. As encoded in the germline V gene (reference sequence), CDR1 is LNHDA while CDR2 is SQIVND. Trimming takes 3 bases off V and 6 bases off J; junction bases not matched to a gene: 9. The CDR3 regions of human TCRbeta chains were analyzed by immunosequencing. On the study's bioinformatics: TCRs in the repertoires were compared against a reference library of SARS-CoV-2-specific TCRs that had been generated with the MIRA antigen-specificity platform. Breadth meant the fraction of unique TCRs that were SARS-CoV-2-associated, whereas depth meant the fraction of total T cells that were SARS-CoV-2-associated. Using the MIRA data, every spike-specific TCR was mapped to the spike region that the TCR reacted to and assigned to either a CD4 or a CD8 class. Log10-transformed breadth and depth values were compared by one-way ANOVA with Sidak's multiple comparisons tests. In its TCRdb copy, this immuneACCESS table keeps in-frame sequences only and misses some clones. Where compared with another copy, unresolved V genes explain less than half of these, and the others have no known cause. Clone size and the V and J calls come from that table; the DNA yielded D and trimming. The sample contains around 200,000 clones, roughly 90% of them found a single time. The ten biggest clones cover 0.99% of the sample.

Of note for this clone: What this receptor recognizes is not known. Per-nucleotide qualities are absent, and no much larger clonotype sits a single base away.

The V gene is TRBV19 and the J gene is TRBJ2-7; TRBD2 agrees with 9 junctional bases. This material consisted of peripheral blood, taken on day 0 of AZD1222 vaccination. This TCR was recovered from an adult in good health. The sequenced DNA is TGTGCCAGTAGTATTGCTCGAGGACTAGCGACCGAGCAGTACTTC. It translates to CASSIARGLATEQYF.